These 12 T cell receptor beta chains were sequenced from one sample in a study of early T cells in non-severe SARS-CoV-2 infection. Each CDR3 protein is one row after TCRdb ran MiXCR on the 5' RACE reads. The sample carries tens of thousands of distinct CDR3 sequences, roughly 12% recorded once. Specimen: whole blood. The receptors were sampled from an adult who was a healthcare worker with PCR-confirmed SARS-CoV-2 infection or an uninfected control (not recorded which).

This clonotype was counted only a few times. The rearrangement joins TRBV7-2 to TRBJ1-2, with a tentative D call TRBD1 (5 bases). Trimming pared 5 bases from V and 11 bases from J, leaving 18 bases between. Germline CDR1 SGHTA, CDR2 FQGNSA. The CDR3 is made up of 13 amino acids. CDR3 sequence: CASSPQGLQVYTF. In DNA, the CDR3 is TGTGCCAGCAGCCCCCAGGGCCTCCAGGTTTACACCTTC.

This clonotype was detected a few times. V usage is TRBV5-1 and J usage is TRBJ1-1, with D possibly being TRBD1 (6 bases). Looked up from germline, CDR1 is SGHRS and CDR2 is YFSETQ. The CDR3 length is 16 residues. The V end was cut by 3 bases, the J end by 4 bases, with 19 bases between. The CDR3 coding sequence is TGCGCCAGCAGCTCCGGGGGGGCAGGGGCCGCCACTGAAGCTTTCTTT. It is translated as CASSSGGAGAATEAFF.

This clonotype showed up many times. The chain recombines TRBV5-1 with TRBJ1-1, with D unresolved. CDR1 is SGHRS and CDR2 is YFSETQ in the germline V gene. Between the trimmed V and J ends, which lost 0 bases and 1 base, there was a span of 10 bases. The CDR3 runs 15 residues. The CDR3 DNA sequence: TGCGCCAGCAGCTTGGGGGTGAGGAGGAACACTGAAGCTTTCTTT. It yields the protein CASSLGVRRNTEAFF.

This clonotype came up once. This chain uses TRBV6-2 or TRBV6-3 with TRBJ1-2; D perhaps matches TRBD1 (6 bases). The V end lost 5 bases, the J end lost 4 bases, and 11 bases lay between the germline ends. There are 13 residues in the CDR3. Germline V gene lookup returns CDR1 MNHEY and CDR2 SVGEGT. CDR3 DNA sequence: TGTGCCAGCAGTGGGGGACAAATCTATGGCTACACCTTC. Its protein is CASSGGQIYGYTF.

This clonotype was seen more than once but under ten times. The chain employs TRBV20-1 and TRBJ1-4; D is ambiguous. Deletions cut 3 bases from V and 0 bases from J, with 17 bases between. Germline CDR1 is DFQATT and CDR2 is SNEGSKA (reference sequence). This CDR3 has 17 amino acids. The CDR3 bases are TGCAGTGCTAGTCCCCGGAGGGCGGATGCAACTAATGAAAAACTGTTTTTT. As protein: CSASPRRADATNEKLFF.

This sequence joins TRBV7-3 and TRBJ2-1; D might be TRBD1 or TRBD2, each matching 5 bases. V was cut by 1 base and J by 7 bases, with 14 bases left in between. This CDR3 has 15 residues. Germline V gives CDR1 SGHTA, CDR2 FQGTGA. CDR3 sequence reads: CASSLNKVGTNEQFF. CDR3 nucleotide sequence: TGTGCCAGCAGCTTAAACAAAGTAGGGACGAATGAGCAGTTCTTC.

This clonotype was observed a few times. The chain recombines TRBV29-1 with TRBJ2-3; D is unclear. The CDR3 is 12 residues long. CDR1 and CDR2 from the germline V gene are SQVTM and ANQGSEA. Trimming shortened V by 6 bases and J by 5 bases, and 12 bases separated the two germline ends. CDR3 in amino acids: CSVAEVGDTQYF. The CDR3 nucleotides are TGCAGCGTGGCCGAGGTAGGAGATACGCAGTATTTT.

Details on this clonotype: Germline and junction disagree at one end, which may indicate a read error. This sequence joins TRBV20-1 and TRBJ1-1, with D maybe TRBD1 (5 bases). Germline assignment: CDR1 DFQATT and CDR2 SNEGSKA (reference sequence). This CDR3 has 12 amino acids. The CDR3 nucleotides are TGCAGTGCTAGAGATGAGGGACGCCTACCCCTCTTT. Translated, it gives CSARDEGRLPLF.

This chain links TRBV5-4 with TRBJ2-1, with 10 positions matching TRBD2. This CDR3 comprises 15 residues. V dropped 5 bases and J dropped 3; count of bases not matched to a gene: 5. CDR1 is SGHNT, CDR2 YYREEE, per germline (reference sequence). The CDR3 loop is CASRQAGGRYNEQFF. The CDR3 DNA reads TGTGCCAGCAGGCAAGCGGGGGGGCGCTACAATGAGCAGTTCTTC.

This clonotype was seen only a few times. V usage is TRBV28 and J usage is TRBJ1-1; no clear D. This CDR3 spans 11 amino acids. Trimming pared 7 bases from V and 5 bases from J, leaving 8 bases between. Per germline, CDR1 MDHEN and CDR2 SYDVKM. The DNA of the CDR3 is TGTGCCAGCATGAGAGTAACTGAAGCTTTCTTT. It specifies CASMRVTEAFF.

This sequence joins TRBV29-1 and TRBJ1-1; unclear D gene. The CDR3 contains 15 residues. V lost 0 bases and J lost 0, with 11 bases in between. Looked up from germline, CDR1 is SQVTM and CDR2 is ANQGSEA. The CDR3 nucleotides read TGCAGCGTTGAAGATAACTACTTACTGAACACTGAAGCTTTCTTT. Its translation: CSVEDNYLLNTEAFF.

The DNA for the CDR3 is TGTGCCAGCAGTTTGCTACAGTTCAATTCACCCCTCCACTTT. Amino acid sequence: CASSLLQFNSPLHF. V and J are TRBV12-3 or TRBV12-4 and TRBJ1-6; no clear D. There are 14 residues in the CDR3. With 3 bases removed from V and 7 bases from J, the gap between germline ends came to 10 bases.